Listed below are T cell receptor beta chains from one sample, sequenced in a study of Ad26.COV2.S vaccination and SARS-CoV-2 variants. Method: immunoSEQ multiplex PCR; TCRdb's copy keeps in-frame clones and lacks some. Among roughly 390,000 clones listed, approximately 86% were seen once. The specimen was peripheral blood, collected in a trial of Ad26.COV2.S vaccine versus placebo. The receptors shown here come from a person aged 18-65 years who received the Ad26.COV2.S COVID-19 vaccine or a placebo. The CDR3 runs from the conserved cysteine through the conserved F or W. A D gene is named only where the DNA matches it firmly. The size entry is marked missing in some rows and otherwise reads once, few, many or a size class.

TRBV4-1	-	TRBJ2-7	-	CASSQVGRTSYEQYF	TGCGCCAGCAGCCAAGTAGGTCGTACCTCCTACGAGCAGTACTTC
TRBV19	-	TRBJ1-5	-	CASSLKPAASDNQPQHF	TGTGCCAGTAGCCTAAAGCCGGCAGCGAGCGATAATCAGCCCCAGCATTTT
TRBV6-5	-	TRBJ1-1	-	CASSYRTHMNTEAFF	TGTGCCAGCAGTTACCGGACACATATGAACACTGAAGCTTTCTTT
TRBV3-1/TRBV3-2	TRBD2	TRBJ2-1	-	CASSQQRGGEFF	TGTGCCAGCAGCCAACAGCGGGGGGGAGAGTTCTTC
TRBV6-5	TRBD1	TRBJ1-5	once	CASRGGSPGQPQHF	TGTGCCAGCAGAGGGGGCTCTCCGGGTCAGCCCCAGCATTTT
TRBV9	TRBD2	TRBJ2-3	-	CASSPQIAGGADTQYF	TGTGCCAGCAGCCCCCAAATAGCGGGGGGGGCAGATACGCAGTATTTT
TRBV12-3/TRBV12-4	-	TRBJ1-2	-	CASSHTGYGYTF	TGTGCCAGCAGTCATACAGGATATGGCTACACCTTC
TRBV18	TRBD1	TRBJ1-4	-	CASSLTPMGQGDEKLFF	TGTGCCAGCTCCCTCACCCCCATGGGACAGGGGGATGAAAAACTGTTTTTT
TRBV7-2	TRBD2	TRBJ2-1	-	CASSPTSGGGSEQFF	TGTGCCAGCAGCCCGACTAGCGGGGGGGGGAGTGAGCAGTTCTTC
TRBV5-1	TRBD1	TRBJ2-7	-	CASSLEGAGVYEQYF	TGCGCCAGCAGCTTGGAGGGGGCGGGCGTCTACGAGCAGTACTTC
TRBV2	-	TRBJ1-5	-	CASRGAGISNQPQHF	TGTGCCAGCAGAGGGGCGGGGATTAGCAATCAGCCCCAGCATTTT
TRBV10-2	-	TRBJ2-5	-	CASSDPSSLWVQETQYF	TGCGCCAGCAGTGACCCGTCGAGCTTGTGGGTCCAAGAGACCCAGTACTTC
TRBV5-1	TRBD1	TRBJ2-7	-	CASSFQGVYEQYF	TGCGCCAGCAGCTTCCAGGGGGTATACGAGCAGTACTTC
TRBV2	-	TRBJ1-6	-	CASSVGNSPLHF	TGTGCCAGCAGTGTGGGGAATTCACCCCTCCACTTT
TRBV12-5	-	TRBJ1-5	-	CASARGGDSNQPQHF	TGTGCTAGTGCCCGAGGGGGGGATAGCAATCAGCCCCAGCATTTT
TRBV10-3	TRBD2	TRBJ2-1	-	CAISESRAGGQNEQFF	TGTGCCATCAGTGAGTCTAGAGCGGGGGGTCAAAATGAGCAGTTCTTC
TRBV6-2/TRBV6-3	-	TRBJ1-2	-	CASSYFDPHGANYGYTF	TGTGCCAGCAGTTACTTCGACCCCCATGGGGCTAACTATGGCTACACCTTC
TRBV4-1	-	TRBJ2-2	-	CASSQGRNTGELFF	TGCGCCAGCAGCCAAGGCAGGAACACCGGGGAGCTGTTTTTT
TRBV7-8	-	TRBJ2-4	-	CASSNRTLAKNIQYF	TGTGCCAGCAGCAACCGGACTCTAGCCAAAAACATTCAGTACTTC
TRBV4-1	-	TRBJ1-5	-	CASSQDPRSNQPQHF	TGCGCCAGCAGCCAAGACCCTCGAAGCAATCAGCCCCAGCATTTT
TRBV7-9	TRBD1	TRBJ2-7	-	CASSPPGLGQIAYEQYF	TGTGCCAGCAGCCCGCCAGGGCTGGGACAGATCGCCTACGAGCAGTACTTC
TRBV19	-	TRBJ2-2	-	CASSDGQGLNTGELFF	TGTGCCAGTAGTGATGGACAAGGGCTGAACACCGGGGAGCTGTTTTTT
TRBV18	TRBD1	TRBJ1-5	few	CASSRSEGARQPQHF	TGTGCCAGCTCACGTTCGGAGGGGGCTCGGCAGCCCCAGCATTTT
TRBV19	TRBD1	TRBJ2-5	-	CASGPGTDQETQYF	TGTGCCAGTGGCCCCGGGACAGACCAAGAGACCCAGTACTTC
TRBV4-1	TRBD1	TRBJ2-7	-	CASSPGGQATYEQYF	TGCGCCAGCAGCCCAGGCGGACAGGCAACCTACGAGCAGTACTTC
TRBV5-4	-	TRBJ2-7	-	CASSMEGVYEQYF	TGTGCCAGCAGCATGGAAGGGGTCTACGAGCAGTACTTC
TRBV7-8	TRBD1	TRBJ1-5	-	CASSVDRGREQPQHF	TGTGCCAGCAGCGTCGACAGGGGGCGAGAACAGCCCCAGCATTTT
TRBV4-1	TRBD2	TRBJ2-1	once	CASSQDLERGDYNEQFF	TGCGCCAGCAGCCAAGATTTGGAGCGGGGGGATTACAATGAGCAGTTCTTC
TRBV5-4	TRBD2	TRBJ2-1	-	CASRKAGGHNEQFF	TGTGCCAGCAGAAAAGCGGGGGGTCACAATGAGCAGTTCTTC
TRBV7-9	-	TRBJ1-5	-	CASSLGLDQPQHF	TGTGCCAGCAGCTTAGGACTTGATCAGCCCCAGCATTTT
TRBV25-1	TRBD1	TRBJ2-2	-	CATQGQGVGGELFF	TGTGCCACCCAGGGACAGGGAGTGGGGGGGGAGCTGTTTTTT
TRBV7-6	-	TRBJ1-5	-	CASSLDPGSNQPQHF	TGTGCCAGCAGCTTAGATCCAGGGAGCAATCAGCCCCAGCATTTT
TRBV2	-	TRBJ1-4	-	CASSELVPPEKLFF	TGTGCCAGCAGTGAACTCGTCCCTCCGGAAAAACTGTTTTTT
TRBV18	-	TRBJ1-1	-	CASSEAGNTEAFF	TGTGCCAGCTCCGAAGCGGGGAACACTGAAGCTTTCTTT
TRBV10-2	TRBD2	TRBJ2-5	-	CASGLAGAQETQYF	TGCGCCAGCGGACTAGCGGGGGCCCAAGAGACCCAGTACTTC
TRBV18	-	TRBJ1-3	-	CASSPSRSSGNTIYF	TGTGCCAGCTCACCGTCCAGAAGCTCTGGAAACACCATATATTTT
TRBV5-6	-	TRBJ2-1	-	CASSSGLFKKIDEQFF	TGTGCCAGCAGTTCGGGACTTTTCAAGAAGATTGATGAGCAGTTCTTC
TRBV5-4	TRBD1	TRBJ1-2	-	CASSFSDRGDYGYTF	TGTGCCAGCAGCTTCTCCGACAGGGGGGACTATGGCTACACCTTC
TRBV10-3	TRBD2	TRBJ2-1	-	CAITELAGHNEQFF	TGTGCCATCACTGAACTAGCGGGGCACAATGAGCAGTTCTTC
TRBV6-5	-	TRBJ1-3	-	CASRGGQINTIYF	TGTGCCAGCAGGGGAGGGCAGATAAACACCATATATTTT